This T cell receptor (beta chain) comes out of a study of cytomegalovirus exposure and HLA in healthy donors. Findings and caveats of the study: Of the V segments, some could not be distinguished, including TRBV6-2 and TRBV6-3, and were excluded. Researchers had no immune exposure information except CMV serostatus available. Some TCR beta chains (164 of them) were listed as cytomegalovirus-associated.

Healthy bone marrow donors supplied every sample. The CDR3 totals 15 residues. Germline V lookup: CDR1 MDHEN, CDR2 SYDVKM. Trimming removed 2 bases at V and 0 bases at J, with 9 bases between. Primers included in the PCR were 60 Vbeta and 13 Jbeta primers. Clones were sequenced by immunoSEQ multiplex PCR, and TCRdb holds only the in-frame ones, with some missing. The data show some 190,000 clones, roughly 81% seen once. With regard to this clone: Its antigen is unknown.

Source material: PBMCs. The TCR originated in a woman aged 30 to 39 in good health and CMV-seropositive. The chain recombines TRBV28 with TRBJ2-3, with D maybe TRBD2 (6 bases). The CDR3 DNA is TGTGCCAGCAGTTTACTAGCGACTAGCACAGATACGCAGTATTTT. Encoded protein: CASSLLATSTDTQYF. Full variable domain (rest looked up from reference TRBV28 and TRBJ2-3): DVKVTQSSRYLVKRTGEKVFLECVQDMDHENMFWYRQDPGLGLRLIYFSYDVKMKEKGDIPEGYSVSREKKERFSLILESASTNQTSMYLCASSLLATSTDTQYFGPGTRLTVL.